The 3 T cell receptor beta chains reported below all come from one sample, sequenced in a study of T cell responses to AZD1222 COVID-19 vaccine. Clones were read by immunoSEQ multiplex PCR, and TCRdb kept only the in-frame ones, dropping some. The sample lists 90,000 to 140,000 clones; roughly 88% were seen once. Sample: peripheral blood, taken on day 0 of AZD1222 vaccination. These receptor sequences come from an adult in good health.

The V gene is TRBV6-4, the J gene TRBJ1-1, with D possibly being TRBD1 (6 bases). Per the germline V gene, CDR1 is MRHNA and CDR2 is SNTAGT. With 6 bases removed from V and 4 bases from J, the gap between germline ends came to 12 bases. CDR3 length: 13 residues. CDR3 sequence reads: CASRQGGSTEAFF. Written as DNA, the CDR3 is TGTGCCAGCAGACAGGGCGGGAGCACTGAAGCTTTCTTT.

V and J are TRBV7-6 and TRBJ2-1, with 7 bases lining up with TRBD2. CDR1 SGHVS and CDR2 FNYEAQ come from the germline V gene. V was pared by 1 base and J by 5 bases, with 5 bases of the junction left unmatched. This CDR3 has 15 residues. The CDR3 DNA sequence: TGTGCCAGCAGCTTAGAGAGCGGGGATAACAATGAGCAGTTCTTC. Residues: CASSLESGDNNEQFF.

Here the CDR3 DNA reads TGTGCCAGCAGTGTAACTGGGTCCCCCTACGAGCAGTACTTC. Protein sequence: CASSVTGSPYEQYF. This chain joins TRBV2 and TRBJ2-7; D not resolved. Germline V gene data show CDR1 as SNHLY and CDR2 as FYNNEI. Trimming took 4 bases from V and 2 from J, leaving 12 bases between them. The CDR3 contains 14 residues.